Each of the 27 T cell receptor beta chains below was sequenced from the same sample in a study of CD8 T cells in Susac syndrome. An input of 0.5 to 1 ug of RNA was subjected to reverse transcription using random hexamers. A single record per CDR3 protein comes from TCRdb applying MiXCR to the immunoSEQ multiplex PCR reads. The sample contains under 200,000 distinct CDR3 sequences, 94% of which appear only once. Sequences were obtained from CD4+ T cells from PBMCs. These receptors all stem from a human donor with Susac syndrome.

J is TRBJ2-1 and V is TRBV12-3 or TRBV12-4, with 8 bases identical to TRBD2. CDR3 length: 18 amino acids. V dropped 6 bases and J dropped 2; count of bases not matched to a gene: 15. DNA for the CDR3: TGTGCCAGCAGCCTGAGGTGGGCGGGACTAGTCGCCTACAATGAGCAGTTCTTC. This codes for CASSLRWAGLVAYNEQFF.

The CDR3 bases are TGCGCCAGCGTCTCAGACGGTTTGAACACTGAAGCTTTCTTT. It is translated as CASVSDGLNTEAFF. The chain uses TRBV5-1 and TRBJ1-1, with D unclear. V lost 7 bases, J lost 0 bases, and 13 bases lay in between. Germline loops: CDR1 SGHRS, CDR2 YFSETQ. This CDR3 region has 14 residues.

This chain connects TRBV15 to TRBJ2-2, with 7 bases lining up with TRBD2. The CDR3 totals 16 residues. CDR1 and CDR2 (germline): LNHNV, YYDKDF (reference sequence). The V and J ends lost 1 base and 2 bases, in that order; junction bases with no gene match: 4. The CDR3 loop is CATSRAGTTNTGELFF. The CDR3, as DNA: TGTGCCACCAGCAGAGCCGGGACTACTAACACCGGGGAGCTGTTTTTT.

CDR3 sequence (DNA): TGCAGCGTTGAAGATACAGGCAGCCCTTCCTATGGCTACACCTTC. This gives the protein CSVEDTGSPSYGYTF. V is TRBV29-1 and J is TRBJ1-2, with D possibly TRBD1 on 5 matching bases. The germline gives CDR1 SQVTM, CDR2 ANQGSEA. The CDR3 runs to 15 residues. Trimming pared 0 bases from V and 4 bases from J, leaving 15 bases between.

This clonotype was seen just once. The chain couples TRBV5-4 to TRBJ2-1; TRBD2 is a possible D gene (6 bases). This CDR3 spans 11 amino acids. Germline CDR1 and CDR2: SGHNT and YYREEE (reference sequence). Trimming removed 4 bases at V and 13 bases at J, with 12 bases between. CDR3 amino acids: CASSLRDSQFF. DNA of the CDR3: TGTGCCAGCAGCCTCCGGGACTCCCAGTTCTTC.

This chain joins TRBV7-2 and TRBJ2-7, with D unresolved. The V gene's germline CDR1 is SGHTA and CDR2 FQGNSA. This CDR3 has 13 residues. V shed 5 bases and J shed 6 bases, with 14 bases lying between them. As DNA, the CDR3 is TGTGCCAGCAGCCCCCATGACACCTCCGAGCAGTACTTC. Its translation is CASSPHDTSEQYF.

V and J are TRBV9 and TRBJ2-5; TRBD2 agrees at 14 bases. V shed 4 bases and J 3 bases; nucleotides not matched to a gene: 8. CDR3 length equals 17 residues. The V gene's germline CDR1 is SGDLS and CDR2 YYNGEE. The CDR3 reads CASSPGTSGGGEETQYF. The CDR3 DNA sequence: TGTGCCAGCAGCCCCGGGACTAGCGGGGGTGGAGAAGAGACCCAGTACTTC.

The chain combines TRBV20-1 with TRBJ2-4, with 8 bases lining up with TRBD2. This CDR3 region has 15 residues. The V segment lost 3 bases and the J segment 0 bases; nucleotides outside the gene matches: 4. CDR1 and CDR2 (germline): DFQATT, SNEGSKA (reference sequence). The CDR3 coding sequence is TGCAGTGCTAGGCGGGGGGATCTAGCCAAAAACATTCAGTACTTC. The encoded protein is CSARRGDLAKNIQYF.

The V and J genes are TRBV20-1 and TRBJ1-1, with a tentative D call TRBD1 (6 bases). Germline-derived CDR1 and CDR2 are DFQATT and SNEGSKA (reference sequence). This CDR3 spans 12 amino acids. The V gene lost 3 bases and the J gene lost 6 bases, with 11 bases spanning the gap. CDR3 sequence reads: CSARAGAAEAFF. DNA for the CDR3: TGCAGTGCTAGGGCAGGGGCGGCTGAAGCTTTCTTT.

This chain connects TRBV3-1 to TRBJ2-7; 8 bases fit TRBD1. The trim removed 4 bases at V and 3 bases at J, leaving 2 bases unmatched. CDR1 is LGHDT, CDR2 YNNKEL, per germline (reference sequence). This CDR3 has 13 amino acids. Here the CDR3 reads CASSPGTGYEQYF. In DNA form, the CDR3 reads TGTGCCAGCAGCCCCGGGACAGGCTACGAGCAGTACTTC.

This chain connects TRBV5-4 to TRBJ2-7; D gene uncertain. The CDR3 is 13 amino acids. Germline CDR1 SGHNT, CDR2 YYREEE (reference sequence). V lost 1 base and J 0 bases, leaving 5 bases between the germline ends. The CDR3 region is CASSLIYSYEQYF. The CDR3 DNA reads TGTGCCAGCAGCTTGATCTACTCCTACGAGCAGTACTTC.

The chain recombines TRBV15 with TRBJ1-4; no clear D gene. Deletions cut 4 bases from V and 0 bases from J, with 12 bases between. CDR3 size: 16 residues. The V gene's germline CDR1 is LNHNV and CDR2 YYDKDF (reference sequence). CDR3 in amino acids: CATSTPFAATNEKLFF. The CDR3 region has the DNA TGTGCCACCAGCACGCCGTTCGCTGCAACTAATGAAAAACTGTTTTTT. The complete variable domain, with remaining parts taken from reference TRBV15 and TRBJ1-4, reads DAMVIQNPRYQVTQFGKPVTLSCSQTLNHNVMYWYQQKSSQAPKLLFHYYDKDFNNEADTPDNFQSRRPNTSFCFLDIRSPGLGDTAMYLCATSTPFAATNEKLFFGSGTQLSVL.

The rearrangement uses TRBV11-2 and TRBJ2-4; possibly TRBD1 for D (5 bases). With 5 bases removed from V and 2 bases from J, the gap between germline ends came to 10 bases. CDR3 length: 14 amino acids. From germline, CDR1 is SGHAT and CDR2 FQNNGV. For the CDR3, the DNA is TGTGCCAGCAGCCCTCAGGGATCCAAAAACATTCAGTACTTC. Protein sequence: CASSPQGSKNIQYF.

The J gene is TRBJ1-2, the V gene TRBV24-1; D call uncertain. Trimming left V 3 bases short and J 7 bases short, with 8 bases between. This CDR3 is built from 12 residues. CDR1 and CDR2 from the germline V gene are KGHDR and SFDVKD. CDR3 region: CATSDERSGYTF. For the CDR3, the DNA is TGTGCCACCAGTGATGAGAGGAGTGGCTACACCTTC.

The chain joins TRBV24-1 to TRBJ2-3, with TRBD1 matching over 8 bases. The V gene's germline CDR1 is KGHDR and CDR2 SFDVKD. Losses at the gene ends were 7 bases for V and 10 bases for J; bases not matched to a gene: 9. The CDR3 sequence is 13 residues long. The CDR3: CATSSTGQGAQYF. CDR3 bases: TGTGCCACCAGCTCTACCGGACAGGGTGCGCAGTATTTT.

The chain combines TRBV12-3 or TRBV12-4 with TRBJ2-7; a possible D gene is TRBD1 (5 bases). Trimming took off 1 base at V and 2 bases at J, with 9 bases between the two ends. This CDR3 contains 14 residues. The CDR3 here is CASSLGQLTYEQYF. DNA of the CDR3: TGTGCCAGCAGTTTAGGACAGTTAACCTACGAGCAGTACTTC.

The chain carries TRBV5-1 and TRBJ2-5; a possible D gene is TRBD1 (7 bases). Germline CDR1 SGHRS, CDR2 YFSETQ. The V gene lost 3 bases and the J gene lost 7 bases, with 19 bases spanning the gap. The CDR3 contains 15 residues. CDR3 in amino acids: CASSSGAGQQVTQYF. In nucleotides, the CDR3 is TGCGCCAGCAGCTCGGGGGCGGGACAGCAGGTGACCCAGTACTTC.

The rearrangement links TRBV5-6 to TRBJ2-1; 10 bases agree with TRBD2. Germline V CDR1 and CDR2: SGHDT, YYEEEE. V dropped 4 bases and J dropped 2; count of bases not matched to a gene: 9. The CDR3 totals 17 residues. For the CDR3, the DNA is TGTGCCAGCAGCATGGTTAGCGGGGGGACTACCTACAATGAGCAGTTCTTC. It specifies CASSMVSGGTTYNEQFF. The full variable domain, rest sourced from reference TRBV5-6 and TRBJ2-1, is DAGVTQSPTHLIKTRGQQVTLRCSPKSGHDTVSWYQQALGQGPQFIFQYYEEEERQRGNFPDRFSGHQFPNYSSELNVNALLLGDSALYLCASSMVSGGTTYNEQFFGPGTRLTVL.

The chain recombines TRBV12-5 with TRBJ2-7; D not certain. The CDR3 consists of 11 residues. Germline-derived CDR1 and CDR2 are LGHNT and FRNRAP. V was shortened by 6 bases and J by 3 bases, with 6 bases between the two germline ends. The CDR3 bases are TGTGCTAGTGGCACATACTACGAGCAGTACTTC. It codes for CASGTYYEQYF. The whole variable domain, filled in from reference TRBV12-5 and TRBJ2-7, reads DARVTQTPRHKVTEMGQEVTMRCQPILGHNTVFWYRQTMMQGLELLAYFRNRAPLDDSGMPKDRFSAEMPDATLATLKIQPSEPRDSAVYFCASGTYYEQYFGPGTRLTVT.

The chain uses TRBV23-1 and TRBJ2-4, with D possibly being TRBD1 (6 bases). TRBV23-1 is identified as an open reading frame with a role that is uncertain. The CDR3 is made up of 16 amino acids. V lost 2 bases to trimming and J lost 2 bases, with 13 bases between them. CDR3 bases: TGCGCCAGCAGTCAAAACTCTACAGGGCCCAAAAACATTCAGTACTTC. It yields the protein CASSQNSTGPKNIQYF.

The table lists this clonotype with a count of one. The chain links TRBV25-1 to TRBJ2-7; TRBD1 aligns across 9 bases. CDR1 is MGHDK and CDR2 is SYGVNS in the germline V gene. This CDR3 spans 17 amino acids. The ends lost 3 bases at V and 7 bases at J; junction bases unmatched: 16. As DNA, the CDR3 is TGTGCCAGCAGTGATAATGTACCTGGGACAGGGTCTAGGGAGCAGTACTTC. Translating gives CASSDNVPGTGSREQYF.

The CDR3 reads CASSWDSGNTEAFF. The CDR3 nucleotides are TGCGCCAGCAGCTGGGACTCGGGGAACACTGAAGCTTTCTTT. The rearrangement links TRBV5-1 to TRBJ1-1; weak D call: TRBD1 (5 bases). From germline, CDR1 is SGHRS and CDR2 YFSETQ. CDR3 length: 14 amino acids. With 3 bases removed from V and 1 base from J, the gap between germline ends came to 10 bases.

The chain has TRBV5-1 and TRBJ2-1; 7 bases are a match to TRBD1. Trimming took 3 bases from V and 4 from J; bases not matched to a gene: 7. This CDR3 comprises 15 residues. Germline CDR1 SGHRS, CDR2 YFSETQ. The CDR3 DNA reads TGCGCCAGCAGCTCCCAGGGGGTCAGATACAATGAGCAGTTCTTC. Translated, it gives CASSSQGVRYNEQFF. The full variable domain, completed using reference TRBV5-1 and TRBJ2-1, is KAGVTQTPRYLIKTRGQQVTLSCSPISGHRSVSWYQQTPGQGLQFLFEYFSETQRNKGNFPGRFSGRQFSNSRSEMNVSTLELGDSALYLCASSSQGVRYNEQFFGPGTRLTVL.

This clonotype was found once. The genes are TRBV30 and TRBJ1-4, with D tentatively TRBD1 (5 bases). The CDR3 extends over 14 amino acids. V shed 0 bases and J shed 8 bases, with 13 bases lying between them. In germline, CDR1 is GTSNPN, CDR2 SVGIG (reference sequence). CDR3 nucleotides: TGTGCCTGGAGTGTGGGGCAGGTGGGGGAAAAACTGTTTTTT. This codes for CAWSVGQVGEKLFF.

The chain carries TRBV5-1 and TRBJ1-1; 7 bases align to TRBD1. With V trimmed by 3 bases and J by 2 bases, 4 bases remained unmatched. This CDR3 contains 14 residues. CDR1 is SGHRS and CDR2 is YFSETQ in the germline V gene. The CDR3 protein is CASSSQGGNTEAFF. Written as DNA, the CDR3 is TGCGCCAGCAGCTCCCAAGGGGGCAACACTGAAGCTTTCTTT.

This chain connects TRBV25-1 to TRBJ1-1, with TRBD1 matching over 9 bases. Germline values: CDR1 MGHDK, CDR2 SYGVNS. This CDR3 has 16 residues. V lost 2 bases and J lost 4; bases outside the gene matches: 8. CDR3 loop: CASSEKPGQGFTEAFF. In DNA, the CDR3 is TGTGCCAGCAGTGAAAAGCCGGGACAGGGTTTCACTGAAGCTTTCTTT. The variable domain in full, completed from reference TRBV25-1 and TRBJ1-1, reads EADIYQTPRYLVIGTGKKITLECSQTMGHDKMYWYQQDPGMELHLIHYSYGVNSTEKGDLSSESTVSRIRTEHFPLTLESARPSHTSQYLCASSEKPGQGFTEAFFGQGTRLTVV.

The J gene is TRBJ2-5, the V gene TRBV20-1; 10 bases agree with TRBD2. Germline V lookup: CDR1 DFQATT, CDR2 SNEGSKA (reference sequence). Trimming cost V 6 bases and J 0 bases; bases outside gene matches: 4. The CDR3 sequence is 14 residues long. CDR3 sequence reads: CSALSGGYQETQYF. The CDR3 DNA reads as TGCAGTGCCCTTAGCGGGGGGTACCAAGAGACCCAGTACTTC.